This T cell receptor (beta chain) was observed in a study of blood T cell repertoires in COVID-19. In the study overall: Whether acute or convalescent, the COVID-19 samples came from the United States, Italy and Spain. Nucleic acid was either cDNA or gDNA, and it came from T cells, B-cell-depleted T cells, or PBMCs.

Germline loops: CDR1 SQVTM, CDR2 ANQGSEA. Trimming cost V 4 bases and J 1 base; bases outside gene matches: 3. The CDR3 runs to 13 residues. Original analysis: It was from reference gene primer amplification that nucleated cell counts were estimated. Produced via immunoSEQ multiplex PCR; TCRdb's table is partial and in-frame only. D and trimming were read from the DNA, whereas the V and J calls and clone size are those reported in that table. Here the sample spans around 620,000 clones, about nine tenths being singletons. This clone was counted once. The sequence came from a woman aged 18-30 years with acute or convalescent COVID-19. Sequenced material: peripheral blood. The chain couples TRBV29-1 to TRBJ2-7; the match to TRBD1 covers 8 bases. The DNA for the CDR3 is TGCAGCGTTGGGACAGGGAAATCCTACGAGCAGTACTTC. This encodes CSVGTGKSYEQYF.